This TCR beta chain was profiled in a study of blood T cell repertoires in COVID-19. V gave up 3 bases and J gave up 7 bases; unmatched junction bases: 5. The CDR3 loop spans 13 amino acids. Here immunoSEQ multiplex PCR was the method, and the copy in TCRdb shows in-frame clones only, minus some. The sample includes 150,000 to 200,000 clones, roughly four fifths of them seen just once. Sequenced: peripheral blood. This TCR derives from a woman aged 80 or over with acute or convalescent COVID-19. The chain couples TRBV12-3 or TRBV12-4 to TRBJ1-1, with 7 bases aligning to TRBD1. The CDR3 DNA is TGTGCCAGCAGTTTGAAACGACAGGGTGAAGCTTTCTTT. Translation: CASSLKRQGEAFF.